The clone carrying this T cell receptor beta chain was seen repeatedly, ten times or more. Its antigen is unknown. The CDR3 runs 15 residues. The V and J ends lost 2 bases and 5 bases respectively, with 15 bases between them. Germline-derived CDR1 and CDR2 are LGHDT and YNNKEL (reference sequence). This specimen comes from a study of T cells in Graves' hyperthyroidism and ophthalmopathy. Study details: At initial diagnosis, before any treatment had begun, peripheral blood was obtained.

Amplified TCR beta CDR3 regions came from RNA transcripts. During a first-round RT-PCR of the TCR CDR3, the HTBI primer set was used. TCRdb called the multiplex PCR reads again in MiXCR, with one record for every CDR3 protein. The sample includes some 760,000 distinct CDR3 sequences, around 13% of them seen just once. Study-wide results and limits: Ophthalmopathy and stable hyperthyroidism were separated by a 13 V-J model. Blood samples included most of the expanded thyroid clonotypes exceeding 0.001.

Source material: blood. The clonotype was recovered from a woman between 18 and 30 years old with Graves' hyperthyroidism. The V gene is TRBV3-1, the J gene TRBJ1-1, with D possibly matching TRBD1 (6 bases). The chain's CDR3 is CASSQLGGGGTEAFF. The CDR3 DNA sequence: TGTGCCAGCAGCCAACTCGGGGGGGGCGGAACTGAAGCTTTCTTT. Full variable domain (missing parts from reference TRBV3-1 and TRBJ1-1): DTAVSQTPKYLVTQMGNDKSIKCEQNLGHDTMYWYKQDSKKFLKIMFSYNNKELIINETVPNRFSPKSPDKAHLNLHINSLELGDSAVYFCASSQLGGGGTEAFFGQGTRLTVV.